A selection of T cell receptor beta chains follows, all from one sample in a study of OX40 agonist ivuxolimab in advanced cancers. Measured with immunoSEQ multiplex PCR; TCRdb has only the in-frame clones, and not every one. The sample has about 45,000 clones; more than 70% are singletons. The starting material was CD4+ or CD8+ T cells sorted from blood, obtained in a trial of the OX40 agonist ivuxolimab. The receptors here all came from an adult with an advanced solid tumor such as melanoma, head and neck, liver or kidney cancer. Each CDR3 is given with its conserved first and last residue. The D gene is left open where the match is weak. Size is omitted from some rows. Given values are once, few, many or a class for expanded clones.

D	length	V	J	size	DNA	CDR3
NA	15	TRBV18	TRBJ2-2	medium-sized	TGTGCCAGCTCAAACCGTCAGACGAACACCGGGGAGCTGTTTTTT	CASSNRQTNTGELFF
TRBD1	18	TRBV28	TRBJ1-5	NA	TGTGCCAGCAGTTTATCTCCCAGGGGGGGATATAGCAATCAGCCCCAGCATTTT	CASSLSPRGGYSNQPQHF
NA	14	TRBV30	TRBJ1-6	NA	TGTGCCTGGAGTGGTTGGGATTTAAGTTCACCCCTCCACTTT	CAWSGWDLSSPLHF
TRBD2	17	TRBV6-4	TRBJ2-1	NA	TGTGCCAGCAGTGCGGGACTAGCGGGAGGCCCTTACAATGAGCAGTTCTTC	CASSAGLAGGPYNEQFF
NA	15	TRBV30	TRBJ1-5	NA	TGTGCCTGGAGTTCCCTGGGCAGGAGCAATCAGCCCCAGCATTTT	CAWSSLGRSNQPQHF
NA	13	TRBV6-1	TRBJ1-1	NA	TGTGCCAGCAGTTCTCGCATGAACACTGAAGCTTTCTTT	CASSSRMNTEAFF
NA	15	TRBV9	TRBJ2-7	NA	TGTGCCAGCAGCGTAAGAGGGTCACACTGGGACGAGCAGTACTTC	CASSVRGSHWDEQYF
NA	13	TRBV5-5	TRBJ2-1	NA	TGTGCCAGCAGCTTGGGCACCCTAAATGAGCAGTTCTTC	CASSLGTLNEQFF
TRBD2	17	TRBV2	TRBJ2-3	NA	TGTGCCAGCAGTGAAGCGCAGGGACTAGGGAACACAGATACGCAGTATTTT	CASSEAQGLGNTDTQYF
NA	18	TRBV5-1	TRBJ2-1	NA	TGCGCCAGCAGCTTGGCCCCCATCGACCTGAGCTCCTACAATGAGCAGTTCTTC	CASSLAPIDLSSYNEQFF
TRBD2	14	TRBV6-4	TRBJ2-3	NA	TGTGCCAGCAAATTACTAGCGGGAGAGGGAACGCAGTATTTT	CASKLLAGEGTQYF
NA	13	TRBV9	TRBJ1-5	few	TGTGCCAGCAGCGTAGCGGTTAATCAGCCCCAGCATTTT	CASSVAVNQPQHF
NA	14	TRBV28	TRBJ1-5	NA	TGTGCCAGCAGCTCCCCGACCCCTCCGCAGCCCCAGCATTTT	CASSSPTPPQPQHF
NA	13	TRBV30	TRBJ1-5	NA	TGTGCCTGGAGTACAGGGTCCAATCAGCCCCAGCATTTT	CAWSTGSNQPQHF
NA	12	TRBV12-5	TRBJ1-2	NA	TGTGCTAGTGGAGGGGACTCCAGGAGCTACACCTTC	CASGGDSRSYTF
TRBD2	16	TRBV7-6	TRBJ2-1	once	TGTGCCAGCAGCCTCTGGACTAGCGGTACCTACAATGAGCAGTTCTTC	CASSLWTSGTYNEQFF
NA	13	TRBV6-6	TRBJ2-5	NA	TGTGCCAGCAGTTACTTCACCCAAGAGACCCAGTACTTC	CASSYFTQETQYF
TRBD2	16	TRBV19	TRBJ2-1	NA	TGTGCCAGTAGTATCTCGACTAGCGGGGGATACAATGAGCAGTTCTTC	CASSISTSGGYNEQFF
NA	14	TRBV30	TRBJ2-3	NA	TGTGCCTGGGCCCTTTGGGGTATCACAGATACGCAGTATTTT	CAWALWGITDTQYF
TRBD1	15	TRBV28	TRBJ1-4	NA	TGTGCCAGCAGCCCCCCTCCGGACAGGGGGGAAAAACTGTTTTTT	CASSPPPDRGEKLFF
TRBD2	15	TRBV30	TRBJ2-1	NA	TGTGCCTGGAGTGTACTTAGCGGGAGGCGAAATGAGCAGTTCTTC	CAWSVLSGRRNEQFF
TRBD1	11	TRBV28	TRBJ2-1	NA	TGTGCCAGCAGGACAGGGGATGAGCAGTTCTTC	CASRTGDEQFF
NA	16	TRBV7-2	TRBJ2-2	few	TGTGCCAGCAGCTCCCGCGGGGGCGCGAACACCGGGGAGCTGTTTTTT	CASSSRGGANTGELFF
NA	15	TRBV4-3	TRBJ2-2	NA	TGCGCCAGCAGCCATGCGGGCCACGGTCCCGGGGAGCTGTTTTTT	CASSHAGHGPGELFF
TRBD2	12	TRBV29-1	TRBJ2-7	NA	TGCAGCGTTGGGACTAGCGTTAACGAGCAGTACTTC	CSVGTSVNEQYF
NA	16	TRBV18	TRBJ2-1	once	TGTGCCAGCTCACCGGGTTTAGGGCAGTCCTACAATGAGCAGTTCTTC	CASSPGLGQSYNEQFF
TRBD1	14	TRBV6-1	TRBJ1-6	NA	TGTGCCAGCAGTACCCAAACAGGGGCGTCACCCCTCCACTTT	CASSTQTGASPLHF
NA	13	TRBV27	TRBJ2-5	NA	TGTGCCAGCTCGGAGACGGTGGTCGGGACCCAGTACTTC	CASSETVVGTQYF
NA	14	TRBV18	TRBJ2-7	once	TGTGCCAGCTCATCAGGAGGGGCTAACTACGAGCAGTACTTC	CASSSGGANYEQYF
TRBD2	14	TRBV7-9	TRBJ2-7	NA	TGTGCCAGCAGCCTGACTAGCGGGAAGTACGAGCAGTACTTC	CASSLTSGKYEQYF
TRBD1	14	TRBV19	TRBJ2-1	NA	TGTGCCAGTAGTCCGGACAGGGGGCGCAATGAGCAGTTCTTC	CASSPDRGRNEQFF
NA	13	TRBV28	TRBJ2-1	once	TGTGCCAGCAGTTACCCGGGGTACAATGAGCAGTTCTTC	CASSYPGYNEQFF
TRBD1	17	TRBV7-6	TRBJ1-5	NA	TGTGCCAGCAGCTTAGAATGGGACAGGGGTGACGATCAGCCCCAGCATTTT	CASSLEWDRGDDQPQHF
TRBD1	17	TRBV4-3	TRBJ2-3	NA	TGCGCCAGCAGCCAAGAAGGGACAGGGGGCCTCACAGATACGCAGTATTTT	CASSQEGTGGLTDTQYF
NA	11	TRBV29-1	TRBJ1-2	NA	TGCAGCGTTGATCCAGACTATGGCTACACCTTC	CSVDPDYGYTF
NA	15	TRBV7-9	TRBJ1-4	NA	TGTGCCAGCAGCTTACAGGGCCCAACTAATGAAAAACTGTTTTTT	CASSLQGPTNEKLFF
TRBD1	11	TRBV20-1	TRBJ2-1	NA	TGCAGTGCTGACAGGGGGAATGAGCAGTTCTTC	CSADRGNEQFF
NA	14	TRBV18	TRBJ1-1	NA	TGTGCCAGCTCACTTCTTCGGGAGAACACTGAAGCTTTCTTT	CASSLLRENTEAFF
TRBD2	15	TRBV7-3	TRBJ2-5	NA	TGTGCCAGCAGTCCCACTAGCGGCCCCGCTGGGACCCAGTACTTC	CASSPTSGPAGTQYF
TRBD2	15	TRBV30	TRBJ2-2	NA	TGTGCCTGGAGTAAAGCGGGGTCTCGGAGCGGGGAGCTGTTTTTT	CAWSKAGSRSGELFF
NA	14	TRBV19	TRBJ1-4	NA	TGTGCCTCCAAAGGGATGGGGGGCGGTGAAAAACTGTTTTTT	CASKGMGGGEKLFF
NA	17	TRBV27	TRBJ2-3	NA	TGTGCCAGCAGTGACAAGATGGGGGCGGCTAGCACAGATACGCAGTATTTT	CASSDKMGAASTDTQYF
NA	14	TRBV2	TRBJ1-4	NA	TGTGCCAGCAGCGCCGGGACAAATTTTGGAAAACTGTTTTTT	CASSAGTNFGKLFF
NA	13	TRBV6-6	TRBJ2-7	NA	TGTGCCAGCAGTTCGGGACAAACCTACGAGCAGTACTTC	CASSSGQTYEQYF
TRBD2	18	TRBV4-1	TRBJ2-5	NA	TGCGCCAGCAGCCAGTCGGGACTAGCGGGAGGGCCCAGGGAGACCCAGTACTTC	CASSQSGLAGGPRETQYF
TRBD1	14	TRBV5-4	TRBJ2-5	NA	TGTGCCAGCAGCTTGGGGGGACAGCAAGAGACCCAGTACTTC	CASSLGGQQETQYF
NA	13	TRBV14	TRBJ2-7	NA	TGTGCCAGCTCACCGGGGCCTCACTACGAGCAGTACTTC	CASSPGPHYEQYF
TRBD1	15	TRBV7-9	TRBJ1-5	NA	TGTGCCAGCAGCTTAGGAGGGGGCGCGGATCAGCCCCAGCATTTT	CASSLGGGADQPQHF
NA	16	TRBV5-4	TRBJ2-7	NA	TGTGCCAGCAGCTTGGAGGGGGGGACGATCTCCTACGAGCAGTACTTC	CASSLEGGTISYEQYF
TRBD1	14	TRBV18	TRBJ2-3	NA	TGTGCCAGCTCACCTGGACAGGGGACAGATACGCAGTATTTT	CASSPGQGTDTQYF
NA	13	TRBV28	TRBJ2-5	NA	TGTGCCAGCAGTTTGGGGGCAACGGAGACCCAGTACTTC	CASSLGATETQYF
TRBD1	14	TRBV6-1	TRBJ1-2	NA	TGTGCCAGCAGTGGCCGACAGGGGATTGATGGCTACACCTTC	CASSGRQGIDGYTF
NA	13	TRBV7-9	TRBJ2-3	NA	TGTGCCAGCAGCCCAGCCCGGGAAGATACGCAGTATTTT	CASSPAREDTQYF
NA	15	TRBV9	TRBJ2-3	once	TGTGCCAGCAGCCCCACCGCGGGCCTCACAGATACGCAGTATTTT	CASSPTAGLTDTQYF
NA	15	TRBV5-1	TRBJ2-6	NA	TGCGCCAGCAGCCCCTATAACTCTGGGGCCAACGTCCTGACTTTC	CASSPYNSGANVLTF
TRBD2	15	TRBV28	TRBJ2-5	NA	TGTGCCAGCAGTTTGTTGACTAGCCGCCAAGAGACCCAGTACTTC	CASSLLTSRQETQYF
NA	13	TRBV7-2	TRBJ2-3	NA	TGTGCCAGCAGCTTAGCAGCAGCTGGTACGCAGTATTTT	CASSLAAAGTQYF
NA	14	TRBV6-5	TRBJ1-4	NA	TGTGCCAGCAGAACACAGGGAAGTAATGAAAAACTGTTTTTT	CASRTQGSNEKLFF
TRBD1	13	TRBV29-1	TRBJ1-2	NA	TGCAGCGTTGGACAGGGGTTAGACTATGGCTACACCTTC	CSVGQGLDYGYTF
NA	15	TRBV6-6	TRBJ2-7	NA	TGTGCCAGCAGTCTTAACATCGGCGGGTGGGACGAGCAGTACTTC	CASSLNIGGWDEQYF